Listed below are T cell receptor beta chains from one sample, sequenced in a study of response to subunit inactivated influenza vaccine. TCRdb used MiXCR to reprocess the RT-PCR reads, holding one entry per CDR3 protein. The repertoire holds roughly 700,000 distinct CDR3 sequences, approximately 14% seen once, with around 10% in the top ten. The sequenced sample was PBMCs from blood, obtained roughly 13 days after vaccination. These receptors originate from a middle-aged man who received an inactivated influenza vaccine. Both conserved end residues are part of each CDR3. D genes are given only for firm matches. Size values are once, few and many counts, or a class for expanded clones, and some rows have none.

D gene | clone size | J gene | V gene | CDR3 protein | CDR3 DNA
- | - | TRBJ2-1 | TRBV7-3 | CASSLISGDNEQFF | TGTGCCAGCAGCTTAATATCAGGGGACAATGAGCAGTTCTTC
- | many | TRBJ2-7 | TRBV5-1 | CASSQGNYEQYF | TGCGCCAGCAGCCAAGGAAATTACGAGCAGTACTTC
- | few | TRBJ2-5 | TRBV7-8 | CASSKGRGKETQYF | TGTGCCAGCAGCAAAGGTCGGGGGAAAGAGACCCAGTACTTC
- | many | TRBJ2-5 | TRBV12-3/TRBV12-4 | CASRRDDTAETQYF | TGTGCCAGCAGACGGGACGACACGGCAGAGACCCAGTACTTC
TRBD2 | - | TRBJ2-1 | TRBV7-2 | CASSLAAGGLYNEQFF | TGTGCCAGCAGCTTAGCGGCCGGGGGACTATACAATGAGCAGTTCTTC
TRBD1 | few | TRBJ2-1 | TRBV20-1 | CSARDPPGGRGGNEQFF | TGCAGTGCTAGAGATCCCCCAGGGGGCAGAGGTGGGAATGAGCAGTTCTTC
TRBD2 | once | TRBJ2-5 | TRBV20-1 | CSARVPSGGPRQETQYF | TGCAGTGCTAGGGTCCCTAGCGGGGGGCCACGGCAAGAGACCCAGTACTTC
- | - | TRBJ2-4 | TRBV7-2 | CASSSQGNSGKNIQYF | TGTGCCAGCAGCTCCCAAGGGAATTCGGGCAAAAACATTCAGTACTTC
- | - | TRBJ1-5 | TRBV20-1 | CSARGVTVNGYNQPQHF | TGCAGTGCCCGGGGGGTTACGGTCAACGGGTATAATCAGCCCCAGCATTTT
- | - | TRBJ2-7 | TRBV10-3 | CAISESPYEQYF | TGTGCCATCAGTGAGTCGCCTTACGAGCAGTACTTC
TRBD2 | - | TRBJ2-1 | TRBV7-8 | CASSLRTSGEFNEQFF | TGTGCCAGCAGCTTAAGGACTAGCGGGGAATTCAATGAGCAGTTCTTC
- | - | TRBJ1-1 | TRBV14 | CASSRDGRSAFF | TGTGCCAGCAGCCGTGACGGCCGGTCAGCTTTCTTT
TRBD1 | - | TRBJ2-1 | TRBV19 | CASSRDSSLSSYNEQFF | TGTGCCAGTAGCCGGGACAGCAGCCTAAGCTCCTACAATGAGCAGTTCTTC
- | - | TRBJ2-5 | TRBV5-1 | CASSLTSGTVFQETQYF | TGCGCCAGCAGCTTAACCTCCGGGACTGTTTTCCAAGAGACCCAGTACTTC
TRBD2 | few | TRBJ2-1 | TRBV20-1 | CSATPRQREERRQFF | TGCAGTGCTACCCCTCGCCAGCGGGAGGAGCGCCGGCAGTTCTTC
- | few | TRBJ2-7 | TRBV28 | CASSFGRYEQYF | TGTGCCAGCAGTTTTGGTCGATACGAGCAGTACTTC
TRBD2 | - | TRBJ2-5 | TRBV20-1 | CSAPGGGGPQETQYF | TGCAGTGCTCCGGGCGGCGGGGGACCCCAAGAGACCCAGTACTTC
- | once | TRBJ1-1 | TRBV5-6 | CASSWDSGRANTEAFF | TGTGCCAGCAGCTGGGACTCCGGGAGAGCGAACACTGAAGCTTTCTTT
- | few | TRBJ2-1 | TRBV7-6 | CASSLATKGNEQFF | TGTGCCAGCAGCTTAGCTACCAAGGGCAATGAGCAGTTCTTC
- | many | TRBJ1-1 | TRBV5-1 | CASSLLGGGTEAFF | TGCGCCAGCAGCTTATTAGGTGGAGGCACTGAAGCTTTCTTT
- | few | TRBJ2-5 | TRBV20-1 | CSAWDDGETQYF | TGCAGTGCTTGGGATGATGGGGAGACCCAGTACTTC
TRBD2 | many | TRBJ2-5 | TRBV5-1 | CASSLISGRGRETQYF | TGCGCCAGCAGCTTGATATCCGGGAGGGGCCGAGAGACCCAGTACTTC
TRBD1 | few | TRBJ2-3 | TRBV6-1 | CASNRDSPDTQYF | TGTGCCAGCAATCGGGACAGCCCAGATACGCAGTATTTT
- | - | TRBJ2-7 | TRBV7-2 | CASQLTRATYEQYF | TGTGCCAGTCAACTTACGCGGGCAACCTACGAGCAGTACTTC
TRBD2 | - | TRBJ2-1 | TRBV7-7 | CASSLGASGGALEEQFF | TGTGCTAGCAGCTTAGGGGCTAGCGGGGGGGCCCTCGAAGAGCAGTTCTTC
TRBD1 | few | TRBJ2-7 | TRBV12-3/TRBV12-4 | CASSLDRVSDEQYF | TGTGCCAGCAGTTTGGACAGGGTGTCAGATGAGCAGTACTTC
TRBD2 | - | TRBJ2-1 | TRBV5-6 | CASSSVRDYSGDEQFF | TGTGCCAGCAGCTCGGTAAGGGACTACTCGGGTGATGAGCAGTTCTTC
- | - | TRBJ2-5 | TRBV5-1 | CASSSNLGRVGETQYF | TGCGCCAGCAGCTCGAATCTGGGCAGGGTAGGAGAGACCCAGTACTTC
TRBD1 | - | TRBJ2-2 | TRBV9 | CASSGGTVHTGELFF | TGTGCCAGCAGCGGGGGGACAGTGCACACCGGGGAGCTGTTTTTT
- | many | TRBJ2-3 | TRBV3-1 | CASSKNDRLTTDTQYF | TGTGCCAGCAGCAAGAACGACAGACTCACCACAGATACGCAGTATTTT
- | - | TRBJ1-1 | TRBV18 | CASSPGRTSGEAFF | TGTGCCAGCTCACCAGGTAGGACATCGGGGGAAGCTTTCTTT
TRBD1 | few | TRBJ2-1 | TRBV15 | CATTEGQGSYNEQFF | TGTGCCACCACCGAGGGACAGGGCTCCTACAATGAGCAGTTCTTC
TRBD1 | few | TRBJ2-7 | TRBV6-6 | CASRDRGPHEQYF | TGTGCCAGCCGGGACAGGGGTCCCCACGAGCAGTACTTC
- | - | TRBJ2-7 | TRBV7-2 | CASGTYSSYEQYF | TGTGCCAGCGGGACTTACAGCTCCTACGAGCAGTATTTC
- | - | TRBJ2-1 | TRBV7-2 | CASSLAHIMNEQFF | TGTGCCAGCAGCTTAGCGCATATTATGAATGAGCAGTTCTTC
- | few | TRBJ1-4 | TRBV7-2 | CASSLRRTDEKLFF | TGTGCCAGCAGCTTGAGGAGGACGGACGAAAAACTGTTTTTT
- | few | TRBJ2-1 | TRBV29-1 | CSAEAGGQVYNEQFF | TGCAGCGCCGAGGCGGGGGGACAGGTCTACAATGAGCAGTTCTTC
- | once | TRBJ2-3 | TRBV2 | CASREGVTSTDTQYF | TGTGCCAGCAGGGAGGGGGTTACTAGCACAGATACGCAGTATTTT
TRBD2 | - | TRBJ2-7 | TRBV28 | CASTFRGRGNEQYF | TGTGCCAGCACCTTTCGGGGGAGGGGCAACGAGCAGTACTTC
- | - | TRBJ2-3 | TRBV30 | CAWSPRGRFLPDTQYF | TGTGCCTGGAGTCCCCGGGGACGTTTTCTGCCAGATACGCAGTATTTT
TRBD2 | - | TRBJ2-3 | TRBV4-2 | CASSQGGANTDTQYF | TGTGCCAGCAGTCAGGGAGGGGCTAACACAGATACGCAGTATTTT
- | many | TRBJ2-1 | TRBV7-9 | CASSLDPGRQQFF | TGTGCCAGCAGCTTGGACCCGGGACGGCAGCAGTTCTTC
- | - | TRBJ2-3 | TRBV10-1 | CASSDNPQRAKDTQYF | TGCGCCAGCAGTGATAACCCTCAAAGGGCTAAAGATACGCAGTATTTT
- | few | TRBJ1-5 | TRBV10-3 | CAISESVQPQHF | TGTGCCATCAGTGAGTCAGTTCAGCCCCAGCATTTT
TRBD2 | - | TRBJ2-7 | TRBV4-3 | CASSQGFSAGGSYEQYF | TGCGCCAGCAGCCAAGGCTTTTCGGCGGGGGGCTCCTACGAGCAGTACTTC
TRBD1 | - | TRBJ1-5 | TRBV4-2 | CASSQDPTGANQPQHF | TGTGCCAGCAGCCAAGATCCGACAGGGGCCAATCAGCCCCAGCATTTT